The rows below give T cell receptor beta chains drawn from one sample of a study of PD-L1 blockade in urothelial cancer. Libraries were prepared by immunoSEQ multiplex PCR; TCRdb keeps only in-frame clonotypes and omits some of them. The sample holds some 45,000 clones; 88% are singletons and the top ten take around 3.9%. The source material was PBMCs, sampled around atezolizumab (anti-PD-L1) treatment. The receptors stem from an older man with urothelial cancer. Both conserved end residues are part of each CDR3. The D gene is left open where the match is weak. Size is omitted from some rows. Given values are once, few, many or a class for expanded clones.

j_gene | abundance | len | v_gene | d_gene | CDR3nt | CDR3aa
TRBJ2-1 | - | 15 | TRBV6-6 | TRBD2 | TGTGCCAGCTCCCCGGGACTAGCGGGAACCAATGAGCAGTTCTTC | CASSPGLAGTNEQFF
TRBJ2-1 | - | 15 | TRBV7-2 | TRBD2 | TGTGCCAGCAGCTTCCTAGCGGGAGGCAACAATGAGCAGTTCTTC | CASSFLAGGNNEQFF
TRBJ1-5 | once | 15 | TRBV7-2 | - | TGTGCCAGCAGCTTAACGGCGGATACCAATCAGCCCCAGCATTTT | CASSLTADTNQPQHF
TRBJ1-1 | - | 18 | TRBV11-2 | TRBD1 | TGTGCCAGCAGCTCCTTTGGCCGGACAGGAGGAGGTGTCACTGAAGCTTTCTTT | CASSSFGRTGGGVTEAFF
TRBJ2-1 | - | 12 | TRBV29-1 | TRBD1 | TGCAGCGTTCGGACAGGGGGCTATGAGCAGTTCTTC | CSVRTGGYEQFF
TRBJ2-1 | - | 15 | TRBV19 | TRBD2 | TGTGCCAGTACCGCCGGACTAGCGGGATACAATGAGCAGTTCTTC | CASTAGLAGYNEQFF
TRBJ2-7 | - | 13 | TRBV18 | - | TGTGCCAGCTCACGATTGAGCGCCTACGAGCAGTACTTC | CASSRLSAYEQYF
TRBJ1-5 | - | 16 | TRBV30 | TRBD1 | TGTGCCTGGAGTGCCCGGGACAGGGGGCACGGTCAGCCCCAGCATTTT | CAWSARDRGHGQPQHF
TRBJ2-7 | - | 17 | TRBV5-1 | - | TGCGCCAGCAGCTTGGGCCCCGATGGGAGAGGGACCTACGAGCAGTACTTC | CASSLGPDGRGTYEQYF
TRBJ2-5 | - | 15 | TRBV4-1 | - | TGCGCCAGCAGCCAAGAAGGCAGGGGACAAGAGACCCAGTACTTC | CASSQEGRGQETQYF
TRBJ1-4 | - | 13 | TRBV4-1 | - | TGCGCCAGCAGCCAAGAGGTCGACAGGTCCCTGTTTTTT | CASSQEVDRSLFF
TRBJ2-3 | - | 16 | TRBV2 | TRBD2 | TGTGCCAGCACCGGGACTAGCGGGAGCGGCACAGATACGCAGTATTTT | CASTGTSGSGTDTQYF
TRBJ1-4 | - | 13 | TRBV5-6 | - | TGTGCCAGCAGCCTAGCGCCAAGTGAAAAACTGTTTTTT | CASSLAPSEKLFF
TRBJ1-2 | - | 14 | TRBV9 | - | TGTGCCAGCAGCGAGTCCAGGGGTAACTATGGCTACACCTTC | CASSESRGNYGYTF
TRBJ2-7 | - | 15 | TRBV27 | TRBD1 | TGTGCCAGCAGTTCGAGAACAGGGGGTGGCTACGAGCAGTACTTC | CASSSRTGGGYEQYF
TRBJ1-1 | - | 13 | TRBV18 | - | TGTGCCAGCTCACCAAGCAGGGACACTGAAGCTTTCTTT | CASSPSRDTEAFF
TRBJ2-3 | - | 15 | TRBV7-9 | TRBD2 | TGTGCCAGCAGCTTAGGACTAGCGAGCACAGATACGCAGTATTTT | CASSLGLASTDTQYF
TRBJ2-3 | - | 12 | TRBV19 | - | TGTGCCAGTAGTTTAATAGCAGATACGCAGTATTTT | CASSLIADTQYF
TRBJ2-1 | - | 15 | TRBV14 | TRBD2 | TGTGCCAGCAGCTCCAAGGTCTACGAGCGGGAGGAGCAGTTCTTC | CASSSKVYEREEQFF
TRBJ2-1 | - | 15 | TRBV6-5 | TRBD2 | TGTGCCAGCAGTCGCGGGGGACTGGGAGAGAATGAGCAGTTCTTC | CASSRGGLGENEQFF
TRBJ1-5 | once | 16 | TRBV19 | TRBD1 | TGTGCCAGTAGTATGGGGCCCGGGACAGGGACTCAGCCCCAGCATTTT | CASSMGPGTGTQPQHF
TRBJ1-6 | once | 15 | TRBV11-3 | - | TGTGCCAGCAGCTTAGGGAGCTCCTATAATTCACCCCTCCACTTT | CASSLGSSYNSPLHF
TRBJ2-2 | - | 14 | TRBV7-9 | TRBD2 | TGTGCCAGCAGCTTGGGACTAGCTTTCGGGGAGCTGTTTTTT | CASSLGLAFGELFF
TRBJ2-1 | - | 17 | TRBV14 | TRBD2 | TGTGCCAGCAGCCAAGCCCTAGGACTAGCGGCGAACAATGAGCAGTTCTTC | CASSQALGLAANNEQFF
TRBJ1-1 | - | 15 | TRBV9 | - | TGTGCCAGCAGCGTAGATCCAGGGGCGGAAACTGAAGCTTTCTTT | CASSVDPGAETEAFF
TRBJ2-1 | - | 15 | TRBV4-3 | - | TGCGCCAGCAGCCAAGTAAGAGGCTCCTACAATGAGCAGTTCTTC | CASSQVRGSYNEQFF
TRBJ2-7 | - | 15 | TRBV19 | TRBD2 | TGTGCCAGTAGTATCTCTAGCGGGAGACAGCGGGAGCAGTACTTC | CASSISSGRQREQYF
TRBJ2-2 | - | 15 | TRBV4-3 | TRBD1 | TGCGCCAGCAGCCAAAGTGACAGGGCCACCGGGGAGCTGTTTTTT | CASSQSDRATGELFF
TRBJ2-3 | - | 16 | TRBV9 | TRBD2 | TGTGCCAGCAGCGTAGCAGTGGGACTAGCGTCGGGTACGCAGTATTTT | CASSVAVGLASGTQYF
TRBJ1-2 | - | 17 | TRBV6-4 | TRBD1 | TGTGCCAGCAGCCATTCCGGGACAGTACAACCTAACTATGGCTACACCTTC | CASSHSGTVQPNYGYTF
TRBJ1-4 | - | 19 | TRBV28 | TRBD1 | TGTGCCAGCAGGCCATTACGGGACAGGGGGCCCTCAACTAATGAAAAACTGTTTTTT | CASRPLRDRGPSTNEKLFF
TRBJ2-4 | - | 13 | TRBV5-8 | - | TGTGCCAGCAGCTTGCGCGGCACAAACATTCAGTACTTC | CASSLRGTNIQYF
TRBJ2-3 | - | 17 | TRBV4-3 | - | TGCGCCAGCAGCCAAGCCCTTGGAGCGAGCCGGACAGATACGCAGTATTTT | CASSQALGASRTDTQYF
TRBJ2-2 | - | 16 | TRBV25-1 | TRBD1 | TGTGCCAGCAGCGACTCACAGGGGGGAGGTACCGGGGAGCTGTTTTTT | CASSDSQGGGTGELFF
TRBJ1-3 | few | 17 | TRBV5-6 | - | TGTGCCAGCAGCTTGGCAGGGGTTGGCCCCTCTGGAAACACCATATATTTT | CASSLAGVGPSGNTIYF
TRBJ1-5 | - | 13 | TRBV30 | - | TGTGCCTGGAGAGCCGGACAGAATCAGCCCCAGCATTTT | CAWRAGQNQPQHF
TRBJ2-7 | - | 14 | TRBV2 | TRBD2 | TGTGCCAGCAGGGGGACTAGCGGGAGTTACGAGCAGTACTTC | CASRGTSGSYEQYF
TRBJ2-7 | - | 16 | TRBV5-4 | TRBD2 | TGTGCCAGCAGCCGTGAAATAGCGGGAGGAGTGAACGAGCAGTACTTC | CASSREIAGGVNEQYF
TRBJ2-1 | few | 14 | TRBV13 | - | TGTGCCAGCTCCCCGCAGGGGGGATACAATGAGCAGTTCTTC | CASSPQGGYNEQFF
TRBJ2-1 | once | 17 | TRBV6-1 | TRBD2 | TGTGCCAGCAGTGAAAATTTGGGGCTAGCGGGAAACAATGAGCAGTTCTTC | CASSENLGLAGNNEQFF
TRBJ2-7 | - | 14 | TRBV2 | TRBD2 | TGTGCCAGTAGAGCGGGGTCGAGCTCCTACGAGCAGTACTTC | CASRAGSSSYEQYF
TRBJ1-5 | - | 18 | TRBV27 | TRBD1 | TGTGCCAGCACCACCCGGGACAGGGGGCAAAAGGGCAATCAGCCCCAGCATTTT | CASTTRDRGQKGNQPQHF
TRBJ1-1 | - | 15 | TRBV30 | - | TGTGCCTGGGGACCCGGGGGGGGCGCGAAACCTGAAGCTTTCTTT | CAWGPGGGAKPEAFF
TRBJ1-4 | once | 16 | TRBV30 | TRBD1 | TGTGCCTGGGGCGGGACAGGGGGTATCACTAATGAAAAACTGTTTTTT | CAWGGTGGITNEKLFF
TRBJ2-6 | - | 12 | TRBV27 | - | TGTGCCAGCAGTTTAACAGGGAACGTCCTGACTTTC | CASSLTGNVLTF
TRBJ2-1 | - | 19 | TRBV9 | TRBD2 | TGTGCCAGCAGCACCGAGGGACTAGCGGGAGGGCCGGTCTACAATGAGCAGTTCTTC | CASSTEGLAGGPVYNEQFF
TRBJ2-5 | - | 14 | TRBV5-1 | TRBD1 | TGCGCCAGCAGCTCGGGACAGCGCCAAGAGACCCAGTACTTC | CASSSGQRQETQYF
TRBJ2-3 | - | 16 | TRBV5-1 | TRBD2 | TGCGCCAGCAGCCAGGGACTAGCGGGAGGGACAGATACGCAGTATTTT | CASSQGLAGGTDTQYF
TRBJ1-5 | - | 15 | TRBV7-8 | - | TGTGCCAGCAGACGTGACAGAGATAGCAATCAGCCCCAGCATTTT | CASRRDRDSNQPQHF
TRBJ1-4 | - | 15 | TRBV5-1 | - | TGCGCCAGCAGCTTGGACAGGGCAACTAATGAAAAACTGTTTTTT | CASSLDRATNEKLFF
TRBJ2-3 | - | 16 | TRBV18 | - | TGTGCCAGCTCACCACAAGCCCAAGCTAGCACAGATACGCAGTATTTT | CASSPQAQASTDTQYF
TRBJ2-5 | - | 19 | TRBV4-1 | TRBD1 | TGCGCCAGCAGCGGAAGATCCCCAGGCGGACAGGGGGACCGAGAGACCCAGTACTTC | CASSGRSPGGQGDRETQYF
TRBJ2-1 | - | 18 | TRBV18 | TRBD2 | TGTGCCAGCTCACCAACGGCTTCGGCTAGCGGGAGAGACAATGAGCAGTTCTTC | CASSPTASASGRDNEQFF
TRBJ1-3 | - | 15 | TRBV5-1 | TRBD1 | TGCGCCAGCAGCTCTGAGGGGGCTCGGGGAAACACCATATATTTT | CASSSEGARGNTIYF
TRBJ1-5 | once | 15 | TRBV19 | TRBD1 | TGTGCCAGTAGTATGACAGGGGGACGGCGGGAGGCCCAGCATTTT | CASSMTGGRREAQHF